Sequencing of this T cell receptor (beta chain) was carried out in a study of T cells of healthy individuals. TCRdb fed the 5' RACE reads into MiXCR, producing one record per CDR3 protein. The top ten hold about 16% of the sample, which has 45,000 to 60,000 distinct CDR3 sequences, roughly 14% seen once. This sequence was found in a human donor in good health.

The CDR3 sequence: CAITDASQPQHF. The CDR3 DNA reads TGTGCCATCACAGATGCGAGTCAGCCCCAGCATTTT. The chain is built from TRBV10-3 and TRBJ1-5, with unresolved D. The V end was cut by 7 bases, the J end by 6 bases, with 10 bases between. This CDR3 has 12 residues. Germline V lookup: CDR1 ENHRY, CDR2 SYGVKD.